At least ten counts were recorded for the clone carrying this TCR beta chain. Its matching antigen is unknown. Ahead of thyroid surgery, no patient had received treatment of any kind. This sample was taken from a study of metastatic and nonmetastatic thyroid tumors. Study results and limitations: In both blood and tumor samples, TCR beta diversity was reported significantly higher for malignant than benign nodules.

In the original processing: Using the CDR3 differences seen across clinicopathological groups, the authors built a distant-metastasis classifier for papillary thyroid cancer, which was meant to discriminate distant-metastatic patients. TCRdb re-processed the PCR reads through MiXCR. These V and J calls originate from TCRdb's pipeline instead of the authors' own analysis. The table shows around 40,000 clones, with approximately 18% occurring only once. The sample comprised blood. This TCR derives from a male donor with papillary thyroid cancer or a benign thyroid nodule (not recorded which). Some clones in this sample may be carry-over from other donors' samples.

The CDR3 protein is CASSPGPVQETQYF. CDR3 nucleotides: TGTGCCAGCAGCCCTGGTCCGGTCCAAGAGACCCAGTACTTC. This sequence joins TRBV7-2 and TRBJ2-5; D unclear. Germline lookup yields CDR1 SGHTA and CDR2 FQGNSA. This CDR3 comprises 14 residues. V lost 5 bases and J 1 base, leaving 11 bases between the germline ends.